Presented here are 27 T cell receptor beta chains from one specimen sequenced in a study of T-cell memory formation after mild COVID-19 (dated by TCRdb to the early 2020s). Libraries were built with 5' RACE. The data were produced on an Illumina NovaSeq 6000. TCRdb reprocessing: public reads trimmed at Q25 with fastp, clones called with MiXCR, in-frame beta chains kept. Every entry covers one CDR3 protein and lists the most common genes and DNA from its rows. In all, the sample holds fewer than 350,000 distinct CDR3 sequences, and around an eighth of those were seen once. The ten largest clones take up 21% of the sample. Input material: PBMCs or a T cell subset sorted from them (not recorded which). Every receptor here comes from a man younger than 35 who had mild COVID-19 (a few samples of this study predate the infection). The sample titles of this study are shuffled in the database, so cell type and time point are left out; the donor was told from shared clones.

In its sample, this clonotype was seen a few times. V usage is TRBV7-2 and J usage is TRBJ1-2, with D perhaps TRBD1 (5 bases). The CDR3 is 14 amino acids. Germline CDR1 reads SGHTA; CDR2 reads FQGNSA. Trimming stripped 7 bases from V and 3 bases from J, with 15 bases between. CDR3 DNA: TGTGCCAGCATCACCTGGGGCGGGTACTATGGCTACACCTTC. Translation: CASITWGGYYGYTF. Filled out from reference TRBV7-2 and TRBJ1-2, the complete variable domain reads GAGVSQSPSNKVTEKGKDVELRCDPISGHTALYWYRQSLGQGLEFLIYFQGNSAPDKSGLPSDRFSAERTGGSVSTLTIQRTQQEDSAVYLCASITWGGYYGYTFGSGTRLTVV.

This clonotype has at least ten counts. The rearrangement joins TRBV7-8 to TRBJ2-7, with D unclear. CDR3 size: 16 residues. The V and J ends lost 4 bases and 0 bases respectively, with 16 bases between them. In germline, CDR1 is SGHVS, CDR2 FQNEAQ. CDR3 protein: CASSYRNIGRSYEQYV. CDR3 DNA: TGTGCCAGCAGCTACAGAAATATCGGGCGCTCCTACGAGCAGTACGTC.

V usage is TRBV15 and J usage is TRBJ1-4, with no clear D. Germline V lookup: CDR1 LNHNV, CDR2 YYDKDF (reference sequence). The CDR3 runs to 16 residues. V dropped 2 bases and J dropped 6 bases, with 16 bases sitting between them. The CDR3 region is CATSRSTGASYEKLFF. In DNA, the CDR3 is TGTGCCACCAGCAGATCCACCGGAGCGTCCTATGAAAAACTGTTTTTT.

A note on this clonotype: A much larger clonotype is one base distant, so this may be a read error. The gene calls are TRBV5-1 and TRBJ2-1; D is ambiguous. Between the trimmed V and J ends, which lost 3 bases and 8 bases, there was a span of 21 bases. CDR1 and CDR2 from the germline V gene are SGHRS and YFSETQ. The CDR3 length is 16 residues. As DNA, the CDR3 is TGCGCCAGCAGCTATCTCGTTAGTAGGTCCAACGATGAGCAGTTCTTC. This codes for CASSYLVSRSNDEQFF.

This clonotype was seen many times. The chain recombines TRBV5-1 with TRBJ1-1, with 7 bases that match TRBD1. Losses at the gene ends were 5 bases for V and 1 base for J; bases not matched to a gene: 5. The CDR3 length is 14 residues. Per germline, CDR1 SGHRS and CDR2 YFSETQ. The CDR3 protein is CASSDRAANTEAFF. The CDR3 nucleotides read TGCGCCAGCAGTGACAGGGCAGCGAACACTGAAGCTTTCTTT.

This clonotype was found a few times. The chain is built from TRBV7-2 and TRBJ1-1; possible D gene TRBD1, 5 bases. V was trimmed by 5 bases and J by 0 bases, leaving 13 bases between them. CDR1 SGHTA and CDR2 FQGNSA come from the germline V gene. There are 15 residues in the CDR3. The CDR3 region has the DNA TGTGCCAGCAGCCACGGGCAGGGCCTGAACACTGAAGCTTTCTTT. Translated: CASSHGQGLNTEAFF.

This clonotype was detected many times. The V call is TRBV5-1, the J call TRBJ2-3; 8 bases map to TRBD1. Per germline, CDR1 SGHRS and CDR2 YFSETQ. The CDR3 totals 14 residues. Trimming removed 0 bases from V and 6 bases from J; junction bases left unmatched: 3. The CDR3 DNA follows: TGCGCCAGCAGCTTGGACAGGGGGAAGGATACGCAGTATTTT. It codes for CASSLDRGKDTQYF.

The chain employs TRBV24-1 and TRBJ2-3, with 7 bases that match TRBD1. CDR3 length: 14 amino acids. Germline trimming cut 0 bases from V and 5 bases from J; bases unmatched to any gene: 1. Germline V gene sequence: CDR1 KGHDR, CDR2 SFDVKD. The CDR3 spells CATSDLRQGDTQYF. The CDR3 DNA reads as TGTGCCACCAGTGATTTGCGACAGGGAGATACGCAGTATTTT.

The table lists this clonotype with a few counts. The chain couples TRBV12-3 or TRBV12-4 to TRBJ1-3, with 8 bases that match TRBD1. The J segment lost 5 bases and the V segment lost 6 bases, leaving 6 bases of the junction unmatched. This CDR3 is built from 14 residues. The chain's CDR3 is CASRLGQGRNTIYF. CDR3 in DNA: TGTGCCAGCAGACTTGGACAGGGACGAAACACCATATATTTT.

In the case of this clonotype: One end of the junction fails to match germline, which may point to a read error. The chain carries TRBV7-7 and TRBJ2-3, with D possibly TRBD1 on 6 matching bases. The CDR3 covers 15 residues. The germline CDR1 and CDR2 sequences are SSHAT and FNYEAQ (reference sequence). CDR3 sequence: CASSKGVSSTDTQYF. CDR3 nucleotides: TGTGCTAGCAGCAAGGGGGTCAGTAGCACAGATACGCAGTATTTT.

The V and J genes are TRBV4-2 and TRBJ2-7, with D uncertain. The CDR3 is made up of 13 amino acids. Trimming removed 2 bases at V and 7 bases at J, with 12 bases between. CDR1 LGHNA and CDR2 YNFKEQ come from the germline V gene. This chain's CDR3 is CASSQLDGIEQYF. The DNA of the CDR3 is TGTGCCAGCAGCCAACTAGACGGAATAGAGCAGTACTTC.

The V and J genes are TRBV9 and TRBJ2-2, with TRBD1 as a possible D gene (5 bases). Germline-derived CDR1 and CDR2 are SGDLS and YYNGEE. Between the trimmed V and J ends, which lost 0 bases and 4 bases, there was a span of 16 bases. The CDR3 is 17 amino acids. CDR3 loop: CASSVALQGWGTGELFF. DNA of the CDR3: TGTGCCAGCAGCGTAGCTTTGCAGGGTTGGGGCACCGGGGAGCTGTTTTTT.

The table lists this clonotype with many counts. J is TRBJ2-3 and V is TRBV7-2, with 10 nucleotides matching TRBD2. The CDR3 is 15 amino acids. V shed 1 base, J shed 7 bases, and the junction held 5 bases outside the gene matches. In germline, CDR1 is SGHTA, CDR2 FQGNSA. The CDR3 nucleotides are TGTGCCAGCAGCTTAGGGAGCGGGGGGGCCAATACGCAGTATTTT. The encoded protein is CASSLGSGGANTQYF.

This clonotype was counted at least ten times. This chain connects TRBV5-5 to TRBJ2-7; TRBD1 might be the D (5 bases). The V end was cut by 1 base, the J end by 0 bases, with 14 bases between. This CDR3 comprises 16 residues. In germline, CDR1 is SGHKS, CDR2 YYEKEE (reference sequence). CDR3 nucleotides: TGTGCCAGCAGCTTGCCTTGGGGCTCCCGCTCCTACGAGCAGTACTTC. The encoded protein is CASSLPWGSRSYEQYF.

The J gene is TRBJ2-7, the V gene TRBV7-8; TRBD2 aligns across 11 bases. V shed 5 bases and J 9 bases; nucleotides not matched to a gene: 9. Per germline, CDR1 SGHVS and CDR2 FQNEAQ. The CDR3 has 14 amino acids. For the CDR3, the DNA is TGTGCCAGCAGCCTCTCCGGGACTAGCGGTGTGCAGTACTTC. Translating it yields CASSLSGTSGVQYF.

The chain combines TRBV2 with TRBJ2-1; 8 bases match TRBD1. The germline V gene has CDR1 SNHLY and CDR2 FYNNEI. The CDR3 has 14 residues. Trimming took 3 bases from V and 6 from J; bases not matched to a gene: 4. The DNA for the CDR3 is TGTGCCAGCAGTGACAGGGGGCCGTTCAATGAGCAGTTCTTC. The encoded protein is CASSDRGPFNEQFF.

The CDR3 is CASSPPRSSRSYEQYF. DNA for the CDR3: TGTGCCAGCTCACCACCGAGGAGCTCCCGCTCCTACGAGCAGTACTTC. The chain has TRBV18 and TRBJ2-7; no definite D call. The V end was cut by 0 bases, the J end by 0 bases, with 12 bases between. CDR1 is KGHSH and CDR2 is LQKENI in the germline V gene. The CDR3 covers 16 residues.

This clonotype has just a few counts. The chain employs TRBV3-1 and TRBJ2-3; 7 positions agree with TRBD1. The CDR3 spans 20 residues. V gave up 0 bases and J gave up 0 bases; unmatched junction bases: 15. The germline V gene has CDR1 LGHDT and CDR2 YNNKEL (reference sequence). The CDR3 here is CASSQDLWDSFRSSTDTQYF. The CDR3 coding sequence is TGTGCCAGCAGCCAAGATCTATGGGACAGCTTTCGTTCTAGCACAGATACGCAGTATTTT.

This clonotype was observed a few times. The rearrangement joins TRBV2 to TRBJ2-3; 7 positions agree with TRBD2. CDR1 is SNHLY, CDR2 FYNNEI, per germline. The CDR3 loop spans 13 amino acids. V lost 7 bases to trimming and J lost 0 bases; unmatched junction nucleotides: 1. As DNA, the CDR3 is TGTGCCAGCAAGCGGGGTAGCACAGATACGCAGTATTTT. Its protein product is CASKRGSTDTQYF.

The chain couples TRBV5-5 to TRBJ2-3; TRBD1 matches 8 bases. Trimming took 6 bases from V and 3 from J; bases not matched to a gene: 6. This CDR3 has 14 amino acids. Germline lookup yields CDR1 SGHKS and CDR2 YYEKEE (reference sequence). CDR3 region: CASTKDRATDTQYF. For the CDR3, the DNA is TGTGCCAGCACAAAGGACAGGGCGACAGATACGCAGTATTTT. Variable domain in full (rest from reference TRBV5-5 and TRBJ2-3): DAGVTQSPTHLIKTRGQQVTLRCSPISGHKSVSWYQQVLGQGPQFIFQYYEKEERGRGNFPDRFSARQFPNYSSELNVNALLLGDSALYLCASTKDRATDTQYFGPGTRLTVL.

In this sample, this clonotype turned up many times. This chain joins TRBV5-1 and TRBJ2-3; a possible D gene is TRBD2 (6 bases). This CDR3 spans 16 amino acids. The V gene's germline CDR1 is SGHRS and CDR2 YFSETQ. The ends were cut back, 4 bases at V and 2 bases at J, with 17 bases in the middle. The CDR3 bases are TGCGCCAGCAGCGCGGGATCTTTGGGGCCCACAGATACGCAGTATTTT. Protein: CASSAGSLGPTDTQYF.

This clonotype was seen more than once but under ten times. The chain employs TRBV7-9 and TRBJ2-2; D might be TRBD1 or TRBD2, each matching 5 bases. The CDR3 is 15 amino acids. The germline V and J ends were trimmed by 2 bases and 10 bases, with 17 bases remaining between them. Germline values: CDR1 SEHNR, CDR2 FQNEAQ (reference sequence). CDR3 amino acids: CASSLYSGQSEELFF. The DNA of the CDR3 is TGTGCCAGCAGCTTATATTCGGGGCAAAGCGAGGAGCTGTTTTTT.

The table lists this clonotype with many counts. The CDR3 reads CASNVNRGTEAFF. The CDR3 DNA is TGTGCCAGCAACGTCAACAGGGGCACTGAAGCTTTCTTT. V gene TRBV12-3 or TRBV12-4 combines with J gene TRBJ1-1, with 7 bases aligning to TRBD1. There are 13 residues in the CDR3. V was clipped by 7 bases and J by 4 bases; unmatched bases: 6.

This chain links TRBV6-5 with TRBJ2-3, with 11 bases identical to TRBD1. Germline CDR1 reads MNHEY; CDR2 reads SVGAGI. The CDR3 totals 14 residues. J gave up 2 bases and V 10 bases, and 5 bases lay outside the gene matches. CDR3 sequence: CATGQGANTDTQYF. CDR3 bases: TGTGCCACCGGACAGGGGGCTAACACAGATACGCAGTATTTT.

This clonotype has at least ten counts. V is TRBV2 and J is TRBJ2-7; D remains unclear. This CDR3 comprises 14 residues. The germline CDR1 and CDR2 sequences are SNHLY and FYNNEI. The V end lost 1 base, the J end lost 2 bases, and 9 bases lay between the germline ends. CDR3 sequence: CASSEDWNPYEQYF. The CDR3 DNA is TGTGCCAGCAGTGAAGACTGGAATCCCTACGAGCAGTACTTC.

This clonotype was detected a few times. V and J are TRBV27 and TRBJ1-1, with D possibly TRBD1 on 6 matching bases. Deletions cut 8 bases from V and 1 base from J, with 14 bases between. The germline V gene encodes CDR1 MNHEY and CDR2 SMNVEV (reference sequence). The CDR3 has 14 amino acids. Here the CDR3 reads CASSADRSNTEAFF. In DNA, the CDR3 is TGTGCCAGCTCTGCCGACAGGTCGAACACTGAAGCTTTCTTT.

The CDR3 spells CASSVSITDTQYF. The CDR3 region has the DNA TGCGCCAGCAGCGTCAGTATAACAGATACGCAGTATTTT. The J gene is TRBJ2-3, the V gene TRBV5-1; no reliable D call. Between the trimmed V and J ends, which lost 4 bases and 3 bases, there was a span of 9 bases. There are 13 residues in the CDR3. In germline, CDR1 is SGHRS, CDR2 YFSETQ.